This entry lists 4 T cell receptor beta chains sequenced from one sample in a study of neurological immune-mediated disorders. TCRdb analysed the 5' RACE reads with MiXCR anew, one entry per CDR3 protein. The table records about 53,000 distinct CDR3 sequences, around 16% of them present only once. The sequencing sample was made of PBMCs. These receptors came from a man in his 60s in good health.

This clonotype was picked up many times. The chain carries TRBV5-5 and TRBJ2-1; 12 bases match TRBD2. Germline loops: CDR1 SGHKS, CDR2 YYEKEE (reference sequence). The CDR3 contains 16 residues. Trimming cost V 0 bases and J 11 bases; bases outside gene matches: 9. The CDR3 DNA reads as TGTGCCAGCAGCTTGGAGCTAGCGGGAGGGCCGGGGAAGCAGTTCTTC. Residues: CASSLELAGGPGKQFF.

This chain connects TRBV5-1 to TRBJ2-7; D possibly corresponds to TRBD2 (6 bases). CDR3 length: 15 amino acids. V was shortened by 5 bases and J by 7 bases, with 22 bases between the two germline ends. Germline values: CDR1 SGHRS, CDR2 YFSETQ. CDR3 loop: CASRGGLNTYNEQYF. The CDR3 coding sequence is TGCGCCAGCAGGGGGGGACTGAACACCTACAATGAGCAGTACTTC.

In this sample, this clonotype turned up many times. The gene calls are TRBV3-1 and TRBJ2-5; D ambiguous. The CDR3 runs 13 residues. Germline-derived CDR1 and CDR2 are LGHDT and YNNKEL (reference sequence). The V end was cut by 1 base, the J end by 3 bases, with 6 bases between. CDR3: CASSQVLEETQYF. CDR3 nucleotides: TGTGCCAGCAGCCAAGTGCTCGAAGAGACCCAGTACTTC.

This clonotype was recorded many times. CDR3: CASSQDVYNKEYF. The CDR3 DNA reads TGTGCCAGCAGCCAAGACGTCTATAATAAGGAGTACTTC. This chain connects TRBV14 to TRBJ2-7; no definite D call. Germline CDR1 SGHDN, CDR2 FVKESK. V lost 0 bases, J lost 11 bases, and 14 bases lay in between. The CDR3 covers 13 residues.